This entry lists 20 T cell receptor beta chains sequenced from one sample in a study of CD8 T cells in Susac syndrome. cDNA came from approximately 0.5 to 1 ug RNA primed by random hexamers. In TCRdb, the immunoSEQ multiplex PCR reads were re-called with MiXCR into one record per CDR3 protein. The sample shows some 190,000 distinct CDR3 sequences, 80% to 95% of them seen only once. Sequenced sample: CD4+ T cells from PBMCs. The source of these receptors is a human donor in good health.

This rearrangement joins TRBV6-5 to TRBJ2-7, with TRBD1 matching over 7 bases. Germline assignment: CDR1 MNHEY and CDR2 SVGAGI. V gave up 6 bases and J gave up 7 bases; unmatched junction bases: 12. This CDR3 has 14 residues. This CDR3 reads CASRLQGPSGEQYF. As DNA, the CDR3 is TGTGCCAGCAGACTACAGGGGCCTTCGGGGGAGCAGTACTTC.

The V gene is TRBV29-1, the J gene TRBJ2-7; TRBD1 matches at 9 bases. This CDR3 is built from 14 residues. The junction had 7 bases not matched to a gene; V was cut back by 5 bases and J by 2 bases. CDR1 SQVTM and CDR2 ANQGSEA come from the germline V gene. CDR3 sequence (DNA): TGCAGCGTTCCCGGACAGGGGAGTGCCTACGAGCAGTACTTC. Translation: CSVPGQGSAYEQYF.

The gene calls are TRBV6-1 and TRBJ2-6; D unclear. The V end lost 4 bases, the J end lost 0 bases, and 19 bases lay between the germline ends. The CDR3 length is 19 residues. Germline assignment: CDR1 MNHNS and CDR2 SASEGT. Here the CDR3 DNA reads TGTGCCAGCAGTGTGAGTCAGCCAGTACTACCCTCTGGGGCCAACGTCCTGACTTTC. Protein sequence: CASSVSQPVLPSGANVLTF.

The rearrangement uses TRBV7-9 and TRBJ2-2; tentatively, D is TRBD2 (5 bases). This CDR3 region has 15 residues. The germline V gene encodes CDR1 SEHNR and CDR2 FQNEAQ (reference sequence). V was trimmed by 3 bases and J by 1 base, leaving 9 bases between them. The CDR3 DNA reads TGTGCCAGCAGCTTCCATGCGGGGAACACCGGGGAGCTGTTTTTT. This codes for CASSFHAGNTGELFF.

J is TRBJ1-1 and V is TRBV28; 9 nucleotides line up with TRBD1. This CDR3 contains 16 residues. Losses at the gene ends were 2 bases for V and 1 base for J; bases not matched to a gene: 5. Germline lookup yields CDR1 MDHEN and CDR2 SYDVKM. The CDR3 coding sequence is TGTGCCAGCAGTTTAAGAACAGGGGGCGGGAACACTGAAGCTTTCTTT. This sequence encodes CASSLRTGGGNTEAFF.

V usage is TRBV20-1 and J usage is TRBJ1-5; D uncertain. CDR1 is DFQATT, CDR2 SNEGSKA, per germline (reference sequence). The CDR3 contains 11 residues. Trimming took 6 bases from V and 7 from J, leaving 10 bases between them. CDR3 bases: TGCAGTGCCCAAAAGGGACAGCCCCAGCATTTT. Amino acids: CSAQKGQPQHF.

Here the CDR3 DNA reads TGCAGCGTTGAAGACAGGGGGCGCGGAGCTTTCTTT. As protein: CSVEDRGRGAFF. The chain couples TRBV29-1 to TRBJ1-1; 8 bases match TRBD1. The V segment lost 0 bases and the J segment 10 bases; nucleotides outside the gene matches: 4. The CDR3 totals 12 residues. CDR1 SQVTM and CDR2 ANQGSEA come from the germline V gene.

This rearrangement joins TRBV20-1 to TRBJ2-7, with D perhaps matching TRBD1 (5 bases). V was trimmed by 5 bases and J by 3 bases, leaving 14 bases between them. The CDR3 is 13 amino acids. Germline assignment: CDR1 DFQATT and CDR2 SNEGSKA (reference sequence). CDR3 DNA: TGCAGTGCTGCACGACAGCCAAGCTACGAGCAGTACTTC. As protein: CSAARQPSYEQYF.

Written as DNA, the CDR3 is TGTGCCAGCAGGCAGACAGGCCGCGGTGTCGAGACCCAGTACTTC. It codes for CASRQTGRGVETQYF. This rearrangement joins TRBV6-5 to TRBJ2-5; maybe TRBD1 (6 bases). Germline V CDR1 and CDR2: MNHEY, SVGAGI. The CDR3 totals 15 residues. V lost 6 bases and J 5 bases, leaving 19 bases between the germline ends.

The chain recombines TRBV18 with TRBJ2-5; D call uncertain. CDR1 is KGHSH and CDR2 is LQKENI in the germline V gene. There are 16 residues in the CDR3. Trimming took 3 bases from V and 5 from J, leaving 19 bases between them. This CDR3 is CASSPISGTVQETQYF. CDR3 in DNA: TGTGCCAGCTCACCTATTTCGGGTACAGTTCAGGAGACCCAGTACTTC.

The chain recombines TRBV7-9 with TRBJ2-7; unclear D gene. V lost 0 bases, J lost 3 bases, and 12 bases lay in between. Germline CDR1 SEHNR, CDR2 FQNEAQ (reference sequence). The CDR3 is made up of 15 amino acids. As DNA, the CDR3 is TGTGCCAGCAGCTTAGCGCAGGCAGGTGGCTACGAGCAGTACTTC. This sequence encodes CASSLAQAGGYEQYF.

The chain employs TRBV2 and TRBJ1-6; 9 bases are shared with TRBD1. Unmatched junction bases numbered 9, after V lost 6 bases and J lost 6 bases. The CDR3 length is 16 residues. CDR1 SNHLY and CDR2 FYNNEI come from the germline V gene. The CDR3 region has the DNA TGTGCCAGCAGGGGGACAGGGTCCATTCTTAATTCACCCCTCCACTTT. It specifies CASRGTGSILNSPLHF.

This chain uses TRBV19 with TRBJ1-1; D is possibly TRBD1 (5 bases). The germline V gene encodes CDR1 LNHDA and CDR2 SQIVND (reference sequence). The V gene lost 3 bases and the J gene lost 5 bases, with 13 bases spanning the gap. CDR3 length equals 14 residues. The CDR3 protein is CASSIEGLVTEAFF. The CDR3, as DNA: TGTGCCAGTAGTATTGAGGGGCTCGTAACTGAAGCTTTCTTT. The whole variable domain, remainder taken from reference TRBV19 and TRBJ1-1, is DGGITQSPKYLFRKEGQNVTLSCEQNLNHDAMYWYRQDPGQGLRLIYYSQIVNDFQKGDIAEGYSVSREKKESFPLTVTSAQKNPTAFYLCASSIEGLVTEAFFGQGTRLTVV.

The chain uses TRBV3-1 and TRBJ2-1, with 11 bases fitting TRBD2. The CDR3 sequence is 14 residues long. Trimming cost V 1 base and J 10 bases; bases outside gene matches: 3. Germline V gene data show CDR1 as LGHDT and CDR2 as YNNKEL (reference sequence). CDR3 sequence (DNA): TGTGCCAGCAGCCAAGGACTAGCGGGGCCGGAGCAGTTCTTC. Its translation: CASSQGLAGPEQFF.

The V gene is TRBV5-8, the J gene TRBJ1-4; D perhaps matches TRBD1 (5 bases). Per the germline V gene, CDR1 is SGHTS and CDR2 is YDEGEE. The CDR3 length is 17 residues. V was cut by 4 bases and J by 8 bases, with 24 bases left in between. In DNA form, the CDR3 reads TGTGCCAGCAGCAGGTTTGGCGCAGGGCCCGCGATGGAAAAACTGTTTTTT. Its protein is CASSRFGAGPAMEKLFF.

V and J are TRBV6-5 and TRBJ2-1; 7 bases agree with TRBD1. Unmatched junction bases numbered 1, after V lost 2 bases and J lost 0 bases. Germline assignment: CDR1 MNHEY and CDR2 SVGAGI. There are 15 residues in the CDR3. The DNA for the CDR3 is TGTGCCAGCAGTTACACAGGGGACTCCTACAATGAGCAGTTCTTC. This codes for CASSYTGDSYNEQFF.

V is TRBV20-1 and J is TRBJ1-4, with D possibly TRBD1 on 5 matching bases. Germline V gene lookup returns CDR1 DFQATT and CDR2 SNEGSKA (reference sequence). Trimming left V 6 bases short and J 7 bases short, with 15 bases between. This CDR3 contains 13 residues. The CDR3 nucleotides are TGCAGTGCGGGGACCCCTGGGAGTGAAAAACTGTTTTTT. Protein sequence: CSAGTPGSEKLFF.

This chain joins TRBV9 and TRBJ2-7; D may be TRBD1 (5 bases). CDR1 is SGDLS and CDR2 is YYNGEE in the germline V gene. The V gene lost 4 bases and the J gene lost 1 base, with 12 bases spanning the gap. This CDR3 spans 14 amino acids. The CDR3 coding sequence is TGTGCCAGCAGCACAGGCGTACAATCCTACGAGCAGTACTTC. As protein: CASSTGVQSYEQYF.

This clonotype was counted once. The rearrangement uses TRBV29-1 and TRBJ2-7; 11 bases agree with TRBD1. Per the germline V gene, CDR1 is SQVTM and CDR2 is ANQGSEA. This CDR3 comprises 15 residues. V gave up 7 bases and J gave up 4 bases; unmatched junction bases: 12. The chain's CDR3 is CSARIGTGGRYEQYF. CDR3 nucleotide sequence: TGCAGCGCCCGAATTGGGACAGGGGGTCGTTACGAGCAGTACTTC.

This clonotype was found a few times. The chain recombines TRBV5-1 with TRBJ2-7, with no clear D. The germline CDR1 and CDR2 sequences are SGHRS and YFSETQ. The CDR3 spans 12 residues. Trimming shortened V by 0 bases and J by 6 bases, and 7 bases separated the two germline ends. CDR3 region: CASSLDVGEQYF. CDR3 nucleotide sequence: TGCGCCAGCAGCTTGGACGTTGGCGAGCAGTACTTC. Drawing the rest from reference TRBV5-1 and TRBJ2-7, the complete variable domain is KAGVTQTPRYLIKTRGQQVTLSCSPISGHRSVSWYQQTPGQGLQFLFEYFSETQRNKGNFPGRFSGRQFSNSRSEMNVSTLELGDSALYLCASSLDVGEQYFGPGTRLTVT.